This passage covers 20 T cell receptor beta chains from one sample sequenced in a study of spatial heterogeneity in lung cancer (dated by TCRdb to between 2019 and 2020). Taken with the paper, the label for time point translates to: sample taken at primary tumor resection. TCR sequencing used whole RNA extracted from tumor and nontumor lung tissue, or from cryopreserved PBMC samples, without cell sorting. Library preparation was by 5' RACE. The run used a NextSeq 500. TCRdb applied fastp at Q25 and MiXCR to the public reads, then kept only in-frame beta chains. Duplicate CDR3 protein sequences are folded into a single record with the most common DNA and genes. In this sample the table shows roughly 4,100 distinct CDR3 sequences, about a sixth of which occur a single time. The ten biggest clones cover about three fifths of the sample. This specimen consisted of PBMCs, obtained at surgery. The receptors stem from a male donor with early-stage non-small cell lung cancer.

In its sample, this clonotype was seen many times. V and J are TRBV7-9 and TRBJ2-7, with 7 bases aligning to TRBD2. CDR3 length: 15 residues. CDR1 is SEHNR and CDR2 is FQNEAQ in the germline V gene (reference sequence). V lost 5 bases, J lost 6 bases, and 13 bases stayed unmatched. This CDR3 is CASSPRASGLGEQYF. For the CDR3, the DNA is TGTGCCAGCAGCCCCCGGGCTAGCGGTTTGGGCGAGCAGTACTTC.

There are many counts of this clonotype. This sequence joins TRBV5-1 and TRBJ2-1; 9 bases are a match to TRBD2. The junction had 22 bases not matched to a gene; V was cut back by 3 bases and J by 12 bases. Per germline, CDR1 SGHRS and CDR2 YFSETQ. The CDR3 is 18 amino acids. As DNA, the CDR3 is TGCGCCAGCAGCTCGGCTTCTAGCGGGGTGACCTCAAGGCTGGGGCAGTTCTTC. Translation gives CASSSASSGVTSRLGQFF. The full variable domain, in which reference TRBV5-1 and TRBJ2-1 provide the parts outside the CDR3, is KAGVTQTPRYLIKTRGQQVTLSCSPISGHRSVSWYQQTPGQGLQFLFEYFSETQRNKGNFPGRFSGRQFSNSRSEMNVSTLELGDSALYLCASSSASSGVTSRLGQFFGPGTRLTVL.

J is TRBJ2-7 and V is TRBV29-1; tentatively, D is TRBD1 or TRBD2 (5 bases each). The V gene's germline CDR1 is SQVTM and CDR2 ANQGSEA. The CDR3 has 13 residues. The V and J ends lost 4 bases and 5 bases respectively, with 15 bases between them. CDR3 sequence: CSVGLGRDHEQYF. In DNA, the CDR3 is TGCAGCGTTGGCCTTGGCAGGGACCACGAGCAGTACTTC.

This clonotype occurred a few times. This rearrangement joins TRBV7-8 to TRBJ2-1; TRBD1 matches at 9 bases. This CDR3 has 13 amino acids. The germline V gene has CDR1 SGHVS and CDR2 FQNEAQ. V lost 4 bases, J lost 10 bases, and 5 bases stayed unmatched. The CDR3 nucleotides are TGTGCCAGCAGCTCCGACAGGGGGAACGAGCAGTTCTTC. As protein: CASSSDRGNEQFF.

The chain uses TRBV4-2 and TRBJ2-7; 13 bases align to TRBD2. The length of the CDR3 is 12 residues. Germline V gives CDR1 LGHNA, CDR2 YNFKEQ. The chain's CDR3 is CAAGLAGREQYF. The CDR3 region has the DNA TGTGCGGCGGGACTAGCGGGACGTGAGCAGTACTTC.

This clonotype was found many times. The chain carries TRBV7-7 and TRBJ2-2, with 9 bases that match TRBD1. V gave up 3 bases and J gave up 5 bases; unmatched junction bases: 4. Germline-derived CDR1 and CDR2 are SSHAT and FNYEAQ (reference sequence). This CDR3 is built from 15 residues. The CDR3 DNA reads as TGTGCCAGCAGCTTCGAGACAGGGGGGACCGGGGAGCTGTTTTTT. Its translation: CASSFETGGTGELFF.

The rearrangement uses TRBV5-1 and TRBJ2-3; TRBD2 might be the D (5 bases). Germline V lookup: CDR1 SGHRS, CDR2 YFSETQ. V gave up 0 bases and J gave up 2 bases, with 10 bases separating them. The CDR3 spans 15 residues. The CDR3 DNA reads TGCGCCAGCAGCTTGGTTTCGGGATTCACAGATACGCAGTATTTT. This translates into CASSLVSGFTDTQYF.

In its sample, this clonotype was seen many times. The chain carries TRBV18 and TRBJ2-4, with D possibly being TRBD1 (6 bases). CDR3 length: 14 amino acids. V lost 3 bases and J lost 9, with 15 bases in between. The germline V gene has CDR1 KGHSH and CDR2 LQKENI. The CDR3 DNA follows: TGTGCCAGCTCACCGGCAGGACAGAATAGCATTCAGTACTTC. It translates to CASSPAGQNSIQYF.

This clonotype was picked up many times. The chain employs TRBV29-1 and TRBJ2-3; the match to TRBD2 covers 7 bases. V dropped 7 bases and J dropped 3; count of bases not matched to a gene: 10. This CDR3 spans 14 amino acids. Looked up from germline, CDR1 is SQVTM and CDR2 is ANQGSEA. CDR3 loop: CSAVIWEGTDTQYF. In DNA, the CDR3 is TGCAGCGCAGTTATTTGGGAGGGGACAGATACGCAGTATTTT.

V and J are TRBV27 and TRBJ2-7; 10 bases line up with TRBD1. This CDR3 is built from 14 residues. V lost 4 bases to trimming and J lost 3 bases; unmatched junction nucleotides: 3. The germline CDR1 and CDR2 sequences are MNHEY and SMNVEV (reference sequence). CDR3 region: CASSSTGGSYEQYF. Written as DNA, the CDR3 is TGTGCCAGCAGTTCGACAGGGGGCAGCTACGAGCAGTACTTC.

This clonotype appeared many times. The rearrangement links TRBV29-1 to TRBJ2-5, with a weak D call TRBD1 (6 bases). CDR1 and CDR2 from the germline V gene are SQVTM and ANQGSEA. This CDR3 is 16 amino acids long. Trimming took off 0 bases at V and 3 bases at J, with 17 bases between the two ends. CDR3 DNA: TGCAGCGTTGAAGATCCCTTCGAGGGGACAAAAGAGACCCAGTACTTC. It codes for CSVEDPFEGTKETQYF.

This clonotype was seen ten or more times. The V gene is TRBV14, the J gene TRBJ2-3, with TRBD2 matching 9 bases. This CDR3 has 15 residues. The ends lost 5 bases at V and 3 bases at J; junction bases unmatched: 6. CDR1 and CDR2 from the germline V gene are SGHDN and FVKESK. The CDR3 loop is CASSLAGGPTDTQYF. The CDR3 DNA reads as TGTGCCAGCAGCTTGGCGGGAGGGCCGACAGATACGCAGTATTTT.

This sequence joins TRBV4-3 and TRBJ2-7; 12 bases are shared with TRBD2. The CDR3 consists of 15 residues. The J segment lost 6 bases and the V segment lost 3 bases, leaving 6 bases of the junction unmatched. Germline V gene sequence: CDR1 LGHNA, CDR2 YSLEER. The CDR3 DNA sequence: TGCGCCAGCAGCCAGCTAGCGGGAGGGCCAGGCGAGCAGTACTTC. It specifies CASSQLAGGPGEQYF.

This clonotype was picked up many times. This chain uses TRBV12-3 or TRBV12-4 with TRBJ2-3; D not certain. V lost 6 bases to trimming and J lost 4 bases, with 2 bases between them. This CDR3 comprises 10 residues. The chain's CDR3 is CASRADTQYF. The CDR3 DNA reads TGTGCCAGCAGAGCAGATACGCAGTATTTT.

This clonotype was seen at least ten times. V gene TRBV7-6 combines with J gene TRBJ1-5, with D hard to call. Germline V gene data show CDR1 as SGHVS and CDR2 as FNYEAQ. This CDR3 has 13 residues. The V end was cut by 1 base, the J end by 5 bases, with 6 bases between. In DNA, the CDR3 is TGTGCCAGCAGCTTAGACTTTGATCAGCCCCAGCATTTT. It yields the protein CASSLDFDQPQHF.

V and J are TRBV20-1 and TRBJ2-5, with a possible D match to TRBD2 (5 bases). CDR3 length equals 14 residues. Trimming removed 6 bases from V and 2 bases from J, with 16 bases in between. The germline V gene encodes CDR1 DFQATT and CDR2 SNEGSKA (reference sequence). The CDR3 nucleotides read TGCAGTGCCGAGGGAGCTAGCTTACAAGAGACCCAGTACTTC. This codes for CSAEGASLQETQYF.

The V and J genes are TRBV29-1 and TRBJ2-1; the D is unclear. Deletions cut 2 bases from V and 7 bases from J, with 9 bases between. In germline, CDR1 is SQVTM, CDR2 ANQGSEA. The CDR3 totals 12 residues. The CDR3, as DNA: TGCAGCGTTGAAATAGTGACGAATGAGCAGTTCTTC. Translation: CSVEIVTNEQFF.

Relative to its sample, this clonotype is medium-sized. J is TRBJ2-5 and V is TRBV21-1; whether TRBD1, the table's D call, matches the DNA was not checked. TRBV21-1 is labeled a pseudogene. This CDR3 region has 14 residues. CDR3 sequence: CASSNPRGQETQYF. Written as DNA, the CDR3 is TGTGCCAGCAGCAACCCCAGGGGGCAAGAGACCCAGTACTTC.

The chain joins TRBV7-2 to TRBJ2-7; either TRBD1 or TRBD2 may fit D (5 bases each). Germline V gene data show CDR1 as SGHTA and CDR2 as FQGNSA. The CDR3 length is 15 residues. V lost 5 bases to trimming and J lost 3 bases, with 17 bases between them. The CDR3 region is CASSRERGFYYEQYF. The CDR3 bases are TGTGCCAGCAGCCGTGAGAGGGGATTTTACTACGAGCAGTACTTC.

This clonotype has just a few counts. The V gene is TRBV7-9, the J gene TRBJ2-5; a weak D match, TRBD1 (5 bases). The V end lost 2 bases, the J end lost 5 bases, and 12 bases lay between the germline ends. Per germline, CDR1 SEHNR and CDR2 FQNEAQ (reference sequence). The CDR3 sequence is 14 residues long. CDR3 DNA: TGTGCCAGCAGCTTATCGACAGAAGGGGAGACCCAGTACTTC. It specifies CASSLSTEGETQYF.